The rows below give T cell receptor beta chains drawn from one sample of a study of T cells in Graves' hyperthyroidism and ophthalmopathy. TCRdb analysed the multiplex PCR reads with MiXCR anew, one entry per CDR3 protein. The sample contains almost 500,000 distinct CDR3 sequences, approximately 22% of which appear only once. The sample consisted of blood. The receptors derive from a woman in her sixties or seventies with Graves' ophthalmopathy. CDR3s include the opening cysteine and the closing phenylalanine or tryptophan.

J gene: TRBJ2-7; V gene: TRBV28; CDR3 protein: CASSGSVDEQYF
J gene: TRBJ2-5; V gene: TRBV11-2; CDR3 protein: CASSLAGQGETQYF
J gene: TRBJ2-5; V gene: TRBV19; CDR3 protein: CASRSGRAEETQYF
J gene: TRBJ1-2; V gene: TRBV19; CDR3 protein: CASSAGRGGYTF
J gene: TRBJ2-7; V gene: TRBV3-1; CDR3 protein: CASSPWDHTYEQYF
J gene: TRBJ1-3; V gene: TRBV2; CDR3 protein: CASKGNIKNTIYF
J gene: TRBJ2-3; V gene: TRBV6-2/TRBV6-3; CDR3 protein: CASSYLRGAGGRTDTQYF
J gene: TRBJ1-2; V gene: TRBV2; CDR3 protein: CASSVGGLGYTF
J gene: TRBJ1-5; V gene: TRBV7-2; CDR3 protein: CASGTRGNQPQHF
J gene: TRBJ2-2; V gene: TRBV6-1; CDR3 protein: CASSQRGNTGELFF
J gene: TRBJ2-5; V gene: TRBV11-2; CDR3 protein: CASSATSGTQETQYF
J gene: TRBJ2-6; V gene: TRBV2; CDR3 protein: CASSIQTGTGVPGANVLTF
J gene: TRBJ1-2; V gene: TRBV20-1; CDR3 protein: CSAQGGGGYTF
J gene: TRBJ1-4; V gene: TRBV20-1; CDR3 protein: CSAEPGQGLEKLFF
J gene: TRBJ2-1; V gene: TRBV20-1; CDR3 protein: CSASRLAGGVANEQFF
J gene: TRBJ2-3; V gene: TRBV2; CDR3 protein: CASSGEGSGTDTQYF
J gene: TRBJ1-2; V gene: TRBV2; CDR3 protein: CASSEFRQSGRFGYTF
J gene: TRBJ2-3; V gene: TRBV5-1; CDR3 protein: CASSLEGAGTQYF
J gene: TRBJ2-7; V gene: TRBV28; CDR3 protein: CASSSGSLNEQYF
J gene: TRBJ1-2; V gene: TRBV3-1; CDR3 protein: CASSQVVVPYGHTF
J gene: TRBJ2-2; V gene: TRBV7-3; CDR3 protein: CASSLARQGDGELFF
J gene: TRBJ2-1; V gene: TRBV4-3; CDR3 protein: CASSQDRGRNEQFF
J gene: TRBJ2-7; V gene: TRBV4-1; CDR3 protein: CASSQVTSSTYEQYF
J gene: TRBJ2-7; V gene: TRBV7-9; CDR3 protein: CASSSINPGTGTYEQYF
J gene: TRBJ1-6; V gene: TRBV6-1; CDR3 protein: CASSQQGKNSPLHF
J gene: TRBJ2-2; V gene: TRBV7-3; CDR3 protein: CASSRAPRGTGELFF
J gene: TRBJ2-7; V gene: TRBV20-1; CDR3 protein: CSAVPSSRPQRGEQYF
J gene: TRBJ2-3; V gene: TRBV20-1; CDR3 protein: CSASSLREAAGDTQYF
J gene: TRBJ1-2; V gene: TRBV19; CDR3 protein: CASMPDAPGQYGYTF
J gene: TRBJ2-2; V gene: TRBV6-1; CDR3 protein: CASSETGTGTSGELFF
J gene: TRBJ2-7; V gene: TRBV28; CDR3 protein: CASSPLTGGSYEQYF
J gene: TRBJ1-2; V gene: TRBV30; CDR3 protein: CACTGGTGVYDGYTF
J gene: TRBJ1-3; V gene: TRBV10-3; CDR3 protein: CAISESGRGSGNTIYF
J gene: TRBJ2-6; V gene: TRBV19; CDR3 protein: CASMDRAGANVLTF
J gene: TRBJ2-3; V gene: TRBV9; CDR3 protein: CASSVQGANTDTQYF
J gene: TRBJ2-5; V gene: TRBV15; CDR3 protein: CATSRLESLETQYF
J gene: TRBJ2-2; V gene: TRBV7-2; CDR3 protein: CASSSHRISGELFF
J gene: TRBJ2-1; V gene: TRBV15; CDR3 protein: CATSREGLSYNEQFF
J gene: TRBJ1-5; V gene: TRBV6-1; CDR3 protein: CASREHRGSGNQPQHF
J gene: TRBJ2-3; V gene: TRBV10-2; CDR3 protein: CASTYLSGRRDTQYF
J gene: TRBJ1-6; V gene: TRBV20-1; CDR3 protein: CSASPRGNSPLHF
J gene: TRBJ1-1; V gene: TRBV7-8; CDR3 protein: CASSLRGGRQKAFF
J gene: TRBJ2-6; V gene: TRBV7-9; CDR3 protein: CASSYRQGLLSGANVLTF
J gene: TRBJ1-5; V gene: TRBV28; CDR3 protein: CASSLGGGSNQPQHF
J gene: TRBJ2-3; V gene: TRBV18; CDR3 protein: CASSQFTGETDTQYF
J gene: TRBJ1-1; V gene: TRBV10-2; CDR3 protein: CASYDSMNTEAFF
J gene: TRBJ1-2; V gene: TRBV30; CDR3 protein: CAWRDSYGYTF
J gene: TRBJ1-5; V gene: TRBV7-2; CDR3 protein: CASSSGHSAGNQPQHF
J gene: TRBJ2-5; V gene: TRBV10-3; CDR3 protein: CAISDPGLAGVQYF
J gene: TRBJ1-2; V gene: TRBV12-3/TRBV12-4; CDR3 protein: CASSRTGGGFNLRYGYTF
J gene: TRBJ2-2; V gene: TRBV3-1; CDR3 protein: CASTMTGSGELFF